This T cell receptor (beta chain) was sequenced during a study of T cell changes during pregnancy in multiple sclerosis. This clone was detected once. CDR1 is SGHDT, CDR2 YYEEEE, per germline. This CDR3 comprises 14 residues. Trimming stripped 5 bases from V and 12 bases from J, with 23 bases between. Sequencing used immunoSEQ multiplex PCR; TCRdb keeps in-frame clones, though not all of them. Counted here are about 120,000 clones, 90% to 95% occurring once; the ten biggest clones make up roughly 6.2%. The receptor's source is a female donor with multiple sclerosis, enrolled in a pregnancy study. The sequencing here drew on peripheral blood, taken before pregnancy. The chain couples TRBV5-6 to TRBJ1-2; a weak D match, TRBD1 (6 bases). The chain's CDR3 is CASRDRRQAGGDTF. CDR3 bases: TGTGCCAGCAGGGACAGACGACAGGCGGGCGGTGACACCTTC.